This T cell receptor (beta chain) appears in the sequencing data of a study of identical twins. This clonotype showed up just a few times. Its specificity is not known. The CDR3 has 13 amino acids. Germline V gene lookup returns CDR1 SEHNR and CDR2 FQNEAQ (reference sequence). Between the trimmed V and J ends, which lost 0 bases and 6 bases, there was a span of 5 bases. General study findings and limits: Researchers reported weaker excess twin sharing in beta out-of-frame sequences. Low generation-probability sequences were in excess among twin-shared out-of-frame alpha sequences.

Each donor was a healthy Caucasian. cDNA carried unique molecular identifiers, and a universal primer site was added by template switching. TCRdb reprocessed the 5' RACE reads via MiXCR and lists one record per CDR3 protein. The sample lists around 530,000 distinct CDR3 sequences, 13% to 15% occurring once. These records were also assigned to another study, of yellow fever vaccine responses in identical twins.

The gene calls are TRBV7-9 and TRBJ2-2; unclear D gene. The sample was CD4+ T cells sorted from blood. This receptor was identified in a woman between 18 and 29 years old in good health. CDR3 residues: CASSLAHAGELFF. Written as DNA, the CDR3 is TGTGCCAGCAGCTTAGCGCATGCCGGGGAGCTGTTTTTT.